A single sample is the source of the 30 T cell receptor beta chains below, sequenced in a study of HIV-infected patients and healthy controls. One entry per CDR3 protein, called by TCRdb with MiXCR from the 5' RACE reads. The table lists 60,000 to 75,000 distinct CDR3 sequences, approximately 15% of them singletons. Source material: CD4+ T cells from blood. The source of these receptors is a human donor in good health.

Notes on this clonotype: The final CDR3 position lacks the conserved phenylalanine or tryptophan, pointing to a likely read error. The CDR3 loop is CASSRQTGVYLGDTEAFL. The CDR3 coding sequence is TGTGCCAGCAGCCGACAGACAGGGGTTTACCTGGGAGACACTGAAGCTTTCCTT. V and J are TRBV7-2 and TRBJ1-1, with 8 positions matching TRBD1. J gave up 3 bases and V 5 bases, and 17 bases lay outside the gene matches. The CDR3 runs to 18 residues. In germline, CDR1 is SGHTA, CDR2 FQGNSA.

This clonotype was detected many times. The chain recombines TRBV5-1 with TRBJ2-1; TRBD1 matches at 7 bases. Trimming at V came to 2 bases and at J to 2 bases, leaving 4 bases not matched to a gene. The length of the CDR3 is 15 residues. Per germline, CDR1 SGHRS and CDR2 YFSETQ. In nucleotides, the CDR3 is TGCGCCAGCAGCTTCGGGACAGCCACCTACAATGAGCAGTTCTTC. Translated, it gives CASSFGTATYNEQFF.

There are a few counts of this clonotype. V is TRBV18 and J is TRBJ1-2; 9 positions agree with TRBD1. CDR1 is KGHSH, CDR2 LQKENI, per germline. The CDR3 has 13 residues. The ends lost 5 bases at V and 4 bases at J; junction bases unmatched: 2. The CDR3 nucleotides read TGTGCCAGCTCAGGGACAGGGACCTATGGCTACACCTTC. This codes for CASSGTGTYGYTF.

This clonotype occurred many times. The gene calls are TRBV28 and TRBJ1-5; a weak D match, TRBD1 (5 bases). Germline loops: CDR1 MDHEN, CDR2 SYDVKM. CDR3 length: 15 amino acids. Trimming shortened V by 10 bases and J by 4 bases, and 20 bases separated the two germline ends. CDR3 sequence: CATLIPLKGNQPQHF. CDR3 nucleotides: TGTGCCACCCTGATCCCCTTGAAGGGGAATCAGCCCCAGCATTTT.

The J gene is TRBJ1-1, the V gene TRBV19, with D perhaps matching TRBD1 (5 bases). V dropped 6 bases and J dropped 4 bases, with 12 bases sitting between them. The CDR3 runs to 13 residues. Per germline, CDR1 LNHDA and CDR2 SQIVND (reference sequence). In DNA form, the CDR3 reads TGTGCCAGTAGGATCGGGGGAGGCACTGAAGCTTTCTTT. This codes for CASRIGGGTEAFF.

This clonotype has a single count. The chain links TRBV23-1 to TRBJ1-4; a possible D gene is TRBD1 (6 bases). TRBV23-1 belongs to the ORF category, with a function that is uncertain. The CDR3 consists of 15 residues. Deletions cut 6 bases from V and 8 bases from J, with 19 bases between. The CDR3 DNA reads TGCGCCAGCAGCCCGCCAGGGGCCCTAGAGGAAAAACTGTTTTTT. The encoded protein is CASSPPGALEEKLFF.

The chain joins TRBV29-1 to TRBJ1-2, with D uncertain. The V gene lost 7 bases and the J gene lost 8 bases, with 23 bases spanning the gap. The CDR3 has 14 residues. CDR1 and CDR2 (germline): SQVTM, ANQGSEA. This CDR3 is CSATGPRRLEGYTF. DNA for the CDR3: TGCAGCGCAACCGGGCCCAGGAGACTGGAAGGCTACACCTTC.

This clonotype was seen many times. The V gene is TRBV28, the J gene TRBJ1-4; D not resolved. Germline V gene sequence: CDR1 MDHEN, CDR2 SYDVKM. This CDR3 has 15 amino acids. Trimming stripped 3 bases from V and 8 bases from J, with 16 bases between. CDR3 DNA sequence: TGTGCCAGCAGTTTCAACGGCTCCCCGGGGGAAAAACTGTTTTTT. It codes for CASSFNGSPGEKLFF.

This clonotype was seen many times. CDR3 sequence reads: CASRPGTADTQYF. CDR3 nucleotides: TGTGCCAGCAGGCCTGGGACTGCAGATACGCAGTATTTT. The rearrangement uses TRBV12-3 or TRBV12-4 and TRBJ2-3, with a possible D match to TRBD2 (6 bases). The ends were cut back, 6 bases at V and 4 bases at J, with 11 bases in the middle. This CDR3 is built from 13 residues.

This clonotype was picked up many times. The genes are TRBV29-1 and TRBJ2-7; D is unresolved. There are 13 residues in the CDR3. V dropped 7 bases and J dropped 0 bases, with 13 bases sitting between them. From germline, CDR1 is SQVTM and CDR2 ANQGSEA. The CDR3 loop reads CSASLQSSYEQYF. CDR3 in DNA: TGCAGCGCTTCTCTACAGAGCTCCTACGAGCAGTACTTC.

The chain carries TRBV14 and TRBJ2-3; D may be TRBD1 (5 bases). This CDR3 has 19 residues. The V gene's germline CDR1 is SGHDN and CDR2 FVKESK. Between the trimmed V and J ends, which lost 0 bases and 0 bases, there was a span of 19 bases. The CDR3 reads CASSQEGQLTVFSTDTQYF. CDR3 DNA: TGTGCCAGCAGCCAAGAAGGCCAATTGACAGTGTTTAGCACAGATACGCAGTATTTT.

This clonotype was recorded many times. The chain couples TRBV7-2 to TRBJ2-1; 9 bases fit TRBD2. CDR3 size: 15 residues. The germline V gene has CDR1 SGHTA and CDR2 FQGNSA. Losses at the gene ends were 4 bases for V and 0 bases for J; bases not matched to a gene: 1. For the CDR3, the DNA is TGTGCCAGCAGCTCTAGCGGGGTCTCCTACAATGAGCAGTTCTTC. Amino acid sequence: CASSSSGVSYNEQFF.

This clonotype was seen repeatedly, ten times or more. The rearrangement uses TRBV12-3 or TRBV12-4 and TRBJ1-2, with TRBD1 identical over 9 bases. The CDR3 contains 14 residues. V gave up 6 bases and J gave up 6 bases; unmatched junction bases: 8. CDR3 coding DNA: TGTGCCAGCAGCCCGACCGGGACAGGGAATGGCTACACCTTC. Its protein is CASSPTGTGNGYTF.

The rearrangement uses TRBV18 and TRBJ2-7, with TRBD2 as a possible D gene (5 bases). This CDR3 comprises 15 residues. With 5 bases removed from V and 5 bases from J, the gap between germline ends came to 19 bases. Germline CDR1 and CDR2: KGHSH and LQKENI. The CDR3 DNA reads TGTGCCAGCTCATCCCGTGTAGGAGCGAGGGACGAGCAGTACTTC. Translation: CASSSRVGARDEQYF.

The V gene is TRBV7-3, the J gene TRBJ2-1; 12 positions agree with TRBD2. Trimming cost V 3 bases and J 5 bases; bases outside gene matches: 11. The CDR3 totals 18 residues. Looked up from germline, CDR1 is SGHTA and CDR2 is FQGTGA. CDR3 region: CASSFWLGLAGSDNEQFF. CDR3 coding DNA: TGTGCCAGCAGCTTTTGGTTAGGACTAGCGGGGTCAGACAATGAGCAGTTCTTC.

The chain uses TRBV24-1 and TRBJ2-1; TRBD2 agrees at 11 bases. V gave up 9 bases and J gave up 8 bases; unmatched junction bases: 11. The CDR3 sequence is 15 residues long. Germline V gives CDR1 KGHDR, CDR2 SFDVKD. In nucleotides, the CDR3 is TGTGCCACCGGGGCCACTAGCGGGAGAATCTATGAGCAGTTCTTC. Amino acid sequence: CATGATSGRIYEQFF.

This clonotype has just a few counts. This sequence joins TRBV24-1 and TRBJ2-2; TRBD1 is a possible D gene (5 bases). The germline V gene encodes CDR1 KGHDR and CDR2 SFDVKD. This CDR3 contains 15 residues. Trimming stripped 4 bases from V and 6 bases from J, with 14 bases between. The CDR3 loop is CATSDPGHSAGELFF. CDR3 sequence (DNA): TGTGCCACCAGTGACCCAGGACACTCCGCCGGGGAGCTGTTTTTT.

This clonotype has just a few counts. This chain connects TRBV5-1 to TRBJ2-5; no clear D. Germline CDR1 and CDR2: SGHRS and YFSETQ. Trimming shortened V by 1 base and J by 0 bases, and 4 bases separated the two germline ends. This CDR3 has 13 residues. The CDR3 is CASSLTHQETQYF. In DNA form, the CDR3 reads TGCGCCAGCAGCTTGACACACCAAGAGACCCAGTACTTC.

V is TRBV7-2 and J is TRBJ2-3, with a tentative D call TRBD2 (7 bases). The CDR3 runs 17 residues. Germline lookup yields CDR1 SGHTA and CDR2 FQGNSA. V lost 2 bases and J 5 bases, leaving 20 bases between the germline ends. CDR3 DNA sequence: TGTGCCAGCAGCTTAAAATTGGGGGGGGGGCGTGGAGATACGCAGTATTTT. Its translation is CASSLKLGGGRGDTQYF.

This clonotype was counted only a few times. The chain uses TRBV6-2 or TRBV6-3 and TRBJ2-1, with TRBD1 matching 9 bases. V dropped 2 bases and J dropped 7; count of bases not matched to a gene: 6. The CDR3 contains 15 residues. Germline CDR1 and CDR2: MNHEY and SVGEGT. Here the CDR3 reads CASSYGGTGRNEQFF. The DNA of the CDR3 is TGTGCCAGCAGTTACGGGGGGACAGGGAGGAATGAGCAGTTCTTC.

The rearrangement joins TRBV10-3 to TRBJ2-1, with D possibly TRBD1 on 6 matching bases. This CDR3 contains 14 residues. CDR1 is ENHRY, CDR2 SYGVKD, per germline. The V end lost 6 bases, the J end lost 5 bases, and 14 bases lay between the germline ends. The CDR3 coding sequence is TGTGCCATCAGACCCGACAGGAGCCACAATGAGCAGTTCTTC. It codes for CAIRPDRSHNEQFF.

This chain connects TRBV5-5 to TRBJ1-2, with TRBD1 as a possible D gene (6 bases). Trimming removed 0 bases at V and 4 bases at J, with 16 bases between. The germline CDR1 and CDR2 sequences are SGHKS and YYEKEE (reference sequence). The CDR3 sequence is 16 residues long. CDR3 DNA: TGTGCCAGCAGCTTGGGACCGACAGGAGACATCTATGGCTACACCTTC. Encoded protein: CASSLGPTGDIYGYTF.

This clonotype was observed a few times. CDR3 amino acids: CASSYDRSTDTQYF. The CDR3 DNA sequence: TGTGCCAGCAGTTACGACAGATCCACAGATACGCAGTATTTT. V is TRBV2 and J is TRBJ2-3; TRBD1 is a possible D gene (5 bases). CDR1 and CDR2 (germline): SNHLY, FYNNEI. V lost 5 bases and J 2 bases, leaving 11 bases between the germline ends. The CDR3 totals 14 residues.

This clonotype occurred a few times. The V call is TRBV18, the J call TRBJ2-3; D remains unclear. Germline V gene data show CDR1 as KGHSH and CDR2 as LQKENI. Trimming left V 5 bases short and J 3 bases short, with 9 bases between. The CDR3 has 13 residues. The CDR3: CASSTSQTDTQYF. The CDR3 DNA reads TGTGCCAGCTCAACCTCACAGACAGATACGCAGTATTTT.

The chain joins TRBV7-7 to TRBJ2-3; D remains unclear. Trimming took 1 base from V and 2 from J, leaving 4 bases between them. Germline loops: CDR1 SSHAT, CDR2 FNYEAQ (reference sequence). This CDR3 has 13 residues. CDR3 bases: TGTGCCAGCAGCTTAGTCCCCACAGATACGCAGTATTTT. It translates to CASSLVPTDTQYF.

The chain is built from TRBV5-4 and TRBJ1-2, with 7 bases that match TRBD1. CDR3 length equals 16 residues. Germline trimming cut 0 bases from V and 2 bases from J; bases unmatched to any gene: 7. Germline CDR1 reads SGHNT; CDR2 reads YYREEE (reference sequence). The CDR3 bases are TGTGCCAGCAGCTTGGCACCCGGACAGGCAAACTATGGCTACACCTTC. It specifies CASSLAPGQANYGYTF.

This sequence joins TRBV11-2 and TRBJ2-1; D ambiguous. This CDR3 contains 12 residues. Looked up from germline, CDR1 is SGHAT and CDR2 is FQNNGV. Trimming took off 7 bases at V and 10 bases at J, with 14 bases between the two ends. The CDR3 DNA is TGTGCCAGCAAAGCTTCATTGGGGGAGCAGTTCTTC. This sequence encodes CASKASLGEQFF.

The sample holds a few counts of this clonotype. The CDR3 reads CASGISGANVLTF. The CDR3 DNA is TGTGCCAGCGGGATTTCTGGGGCCAACGTCCTGACTTTC. The genes are TRBV2 and TRBJ2-6; D is ambiguous. The CDR3 spans 13 residues. Trimming took 8 bases from V and 1 from J, leaving 6 bases between them. The germline V gene encodes CDR1 SNHLY and CDR2 FYNNEI.

There are a few counts of this clonotype. CDR3: CASSPKTGSGANVLTF. The CDR3, as DNA: TGTGCCAGCAGCCCCAAGACCGGCTCTGGGGCCAACGTCCTGACTTTC. This sequence joins TRBV7-2 and TRBJ2-6; D uncertain. This CDR3 has 16 residues. Deletions cut 5 bases from V and 0 bases from J, with 11 bases between. In germline, CDR1 is SGHTA, CDR2 FQGNSA.

CDR3 loop: CASSAGRGQGTGELFF. The DNA of the CDR3 is TGTGCCAGCAGCGCGGGCCGGGGGCAAGGAACCGGGGAGCTGTTTTTT. The chain combines TRBV11-3 with TRBJ2-2; either TRBD1 or TRBD2 may supply D (6 bases each). Trimming took off 5 bases at V and 5 bases at J, with 18 bases between the two ends. From germline, CDR1 is SGHNT and CDR2 YENEEA. The CDR3 consists of 16 residues.